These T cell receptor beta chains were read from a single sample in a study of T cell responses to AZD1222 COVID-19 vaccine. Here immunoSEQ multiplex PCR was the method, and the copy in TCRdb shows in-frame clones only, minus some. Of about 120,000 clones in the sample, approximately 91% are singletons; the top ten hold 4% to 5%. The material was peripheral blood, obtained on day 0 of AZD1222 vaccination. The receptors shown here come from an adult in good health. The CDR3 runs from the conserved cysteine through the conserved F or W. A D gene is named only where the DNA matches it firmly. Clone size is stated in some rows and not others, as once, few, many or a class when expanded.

TGTGCCAGCCGCGCCGGGGCGCTGAACACCGGGGAGCTGTTTTTT,CASRAGALNTGELFF,TRBJ2-2,.,.,TRBV9
TGTGCCAGCAGTGAATGGTCAAGCGGGGCCTCCACAGATACGCAGTATTTT,CASSEWSSGASTDTQYF,TRBJ2-3,TRBD2,.,TRBV6-1
TGTGCCACCAGTGATCGGGACAGGGCCCCAGATACGCAGTATTTT,CATSDRDRAPDTQYF,TRBJ2-3,TRBD1,.,TRBV24-1
TGTGCCAGCAGCTTAGGGTGGGCCGCCTCCTACGAGCAGTACTTC,CASSLGWAASYEQYF,TRBJ2-7,.,.,TRBV11-2
TGTGCCAGCAGCGTAGACCCGACAGGACGAACCAAAGAGACCCAGTACTTC,CASSVDPTGRTKETQYF,TRBJ2-5,.,.,TRBV9
TGTGCCTGGACCGCAGGGGGCGTTGGCAATCAGCCCCAGCATTTT,CAWTAGGVGNQPQHF,TRBJ1-5,TRBD1,.,TRBV30
TGTGCCAGTAGTAGGCCAAAGTCAGAGCAGTTCTTC,CASSRPKSEQFF,TRBJ2-1,.,.,TRBV19
TGTGCCAGCAGTCGTCACCCTGCGGAGACCCAGTACTTC,CASSRHPAETQYF,TRBJ2-5,.,once,TRBV6-5
TGTGCCAGCAGCCTACGAGGGGACAGGAACTATGGCTACACCTTC,CASSLRGDRNYGYTF,TRBJ1-2,TRBD1,.,TRBV7-2
TGTGCCAGCAGTTCCTCCGGGACCCGCCGTAGCGGAAAACTGTTTTTT,CASSSSGTRRSGKLFF,TRBJ1-4,.,.,TRBV28
TGTGCCAGCAGTTTAACAGGGATTAGAGGAGATACGCAGTATTTT,CASSLTGIRGDTQYF,TRBJ2-3,.,.,TRBV27
TGTGCCAGCAGCCAAGACATGGTGCGGCTCAAGAACACCGGGGAGCTGTTTTTT,CASSQDMVRLKNTGELFF,TRBJ2-2,.,.,TRBV4-2
TGTGCCAGTAGTGCTCAGGGGGCCACTCAGCCCCAGCATTTT,CASSAQGATQPQHF,TRBJ1-5,TRBD1,.,TRBV19
TGCGCCAGCACTGACCAGGGAGGCGGGGAGCTGTTTTTT,CASTDQGGGELFF,TRBJ2-2,.,.,TRBV5-1
TGTGCCAGTCTTTCCGGGGCCTCGAGGGGGTTAGGCTACACCTTC,CASLSGASRGLGYTF,TRBJ1-2,.,.,TRBV19
TGTGCCAGCAGGACTAGCGGGGAGGAGACCCAGTACTTC,CASRTSGEETQYF,TRBJ2-5,TRBD2,once,TRBV6-1
TGTGCCAGCAGCCAAGTGGAGAGGGCTGAAGCTTTCTTT,CASSQVERAEAFF,TRBJ1-1,.,.,TRBV3-1/TRBV3-2
TGCGCCAGCAGCTTGCTTCGGCAGGTCAACACTGAAGCTTTCTTT,CASSLLRQVNTEAFF,TRBJ1-1,.,.,TRBV5-1
TGTGCCAGCAGCTTGGGACAGGGAGTTGAAGGCGCTTTCTTT,CASSLGQGVEGAFF,TRBJ1-1,TRBD1,.,TRBV5-5
TGTGCCAGCAGTTACCCGCAGGCGGGGGGGTACAATGAGCAGTTCTTC,CASSYPQAGGYNEQFF,TRBJ2-1,TRBD2,.,TRBV6-2/TRBV6-3
TGTGCCAGCAGTTTCGTCCAGGGACAGGGGAACACTGAAGCTTTCTTT,CASSFVQGQGNTEAFF,TRBJ1-1,TRBD1,.,TRBV28
TGTGCCAGCAGTCCCGGGACGGTGAACACTGAAGCTTTCTTT,CASSPGTVNTEAFF,TRBJ1-1,.,.,TRBV5-4